The following is a T cell receptor (beta chain) sequence with its context. No antigen is known for it. Per the germline V gene, CDR1 is MNHEY and CDR2 is SVGEGT. The CDR3 contains 12 residues. With V trimmed by 6 bases and J by 10 bases, 6 bases remained unmatched. Built from TCR beta cDNA, the libraries had unique molecular identifiers in them. One entry per CDR3 protein, called by TCRdb with MiXCR from the PCR reads. The table records almost 700,000 distinct CDR3 sequences, 55% to 70% of them present only once. The sample comes from a study of post-analysis software for immune sequencing data. For the study at large: Multiple sclerosis in the patients followed relapsing-remitting, secondary progressive and progressive-relapsing courses. General study findings and limits: Comparison with controls showed significantly lower normalized Chao1 diversity in multiple sclerosis patients. F measure clustering grouped samples strongly by preparation batch. In patients, TRBV5-6, TRBV5-1 and TRBV20-1 belonged to 4 or 5 TRBV segments found more frequently than in controls.

The chain recombines TRBV6-2 or TRBV6-3 with TRBJ2-5, with 9 bases aligning to TRBD2. Sequencing was carried out using blood. This TCR was sampled from a girl aged 2 to 9 with multiple sclerosis. CDR3 sequence: CASRISGSFQYF. The CDR3 DNA is TGTGCCAGCAGGATTAGCGGGAGTTTCCAGTACTTC.